The present T cell receptor (beta chain) was sequenced within a study of CD4 T cells in relation to SARS-CoV-2 and coronaviruses. As for the study in general: The HLA restriction of the shared crossreactive spike epitopes was mapped.

The study's findings and limits: About 65% of donors had memory CD4+ clonotypes crossrecognizing SARS-CoV-2 and common cold coronavirus spike.

J was trimmed by 2 bases and V by 4 bases; bases with no gene match: 4. CDR3 size: 16 residues. Looked up from germline, CDR1 is MNHNS and CDR2 is SASEGT. Sequenced by immunoSEQ multiplex PCR; TCRdb stores in-frame clones only, minus some. The table has 31,000 or so clones, around 72% seen once. The unexposed donors gave CD4+ T cells in about 2010-2019, prior to COVID-19. The cells were cultured for about ten days before CD4+ T cells were isolated. Cells permitting, SARS-CoV-2 S/N and four cold-coronavirus spikes were tested on unexposed-donor CD4+ T cells. About this clone: Its target is unknown.

The sequenced sample consisted of CD4+ T cells from PBMCs, cultured in vitro. The origin of this receptor is a human donor in good health. The rearrangement links TRBV6-1 to TRBJ2-3; TRBD2 agrees at 12 bases. This CDR3 reads CASSAGLAGTTDTQYF. The CDR3, as DNA: TGTGCCAGCAGTGCCGGACTAGCGGGAACCACAGATACGCAGTATTTT.